This T cell receptor (beta chain) was documented in a study of Ad26.COV2.S vaccination and SARS-CoV-2 variants. Treatment described: 19 received Ad26.COV2.S at low or high dose, single or two shots; 5 received placebo; per-sample allocation not given. Sample collection was performed on day 63 after the first vaccine or placebo injection. The data were produced by immunoSEQ multiplex PCR, yet TCRdb's version contains in-frame clones alone and is incomplete. The sample contains approximately 300,000 clones, 86% of which appear only once. Sample: peripheral blood, taken in a trial of Ad26.COV2.S vaccine versus placebo. The source of this sequence is a person between 18 and 65 years old who received the Ad26.COV2.S COVID-19 vaccine or a placebo.

This chain's CDR3 is CAISGTGTGATYEQYF. The DNA of the CDR3 is TGTGCCATCAGTGGGACCGGGACAGGGGCGACCTACGAGCAGTACTTC. The chain carries TRBV10-3 and TRBJ2-7; 10 nucleotides agree with TRBD1. Germline values: CDR1 ENHRY, CDR2 SYGVKD. This CDR3 comprises 16 residues. J gave up 2 bases and V 4 bases, and 8 bases lay outside the gene matches.